This T cell receptor (beta chain) came from a study of blood T cell repertoires in COVID-19. Germline V lookup: CDR1 SGHAT, CDR2 FQNNGV. The V gene end was trimmed by 4 bases and the J gene end by 4 bases; junction bases not matched to a gene: 3. The CDR3 is made up of 14 amino acids. Original processing methods: Quantification of nucleated cells was approximated via reference gene primer amplification. Data came from immunoSEQ multiplex PCR; TCRdb stores just in-frame clones and leaves some out. V and J calls and clone size are copied from that table; D and trimming were computed from the DNA. The sample has 35,000 or so clones, about nine tenths seen once.

This clonotype was obtained from a human donor in a cohort sampled during active COVID-19. The sequenced sample consisted of peripheral blood. The rearrangement uses TRBV11-2 and TRBJ1-4, with TRBD1 matching 7 bases. As DNA, the CDR3 is TGTGCCAGCAGCTCGACAGGGTTTAATGAAAAACTGTTTTTT. This gives the protein CASSSTGFNEKLFF.